This entry lists 17 T cell receptor beta chains sequenced from one sample in a study of T cell responses to AZD1222 COVID-19 vaccine. Produced via immunoSEQ multiplex PCR; TCRdb's table is partial and in-frame only. The profile shows 75,000 to 90,000 clones, 86% of them singletons. Source: peripheral blood, taken on day 0 of AZD1222 vaccination. The receptor source for this set is an adult in good health.

CDR3 residues: CASKEVLSNQPQHF. CDR3 in DNA: TGTGCCAGCAAAGAGGTTTTGAGCAATCAGCCCCAGCATTTT. This chain joins TRBV2 and TRBJ1-5; D gene unclear. Germline CDR1 reads SNHLY; CDR2 reads FYNNEI. The CDR3 runs 14 residues. Trimming removed 7 bases at V and 1 base at J, with 11 bases between.

Only one count was recorded for this clone. The rearrangement uses TRBV5-1 and TRBJ2-2, with 9 bases that match TRBD1. V lost 1 base, J lost 5 bases, and 6 bases stayed unmatched. CDR1 is SGHRS, CDR2 YFSETQ, per germline. The CDR3 is 16 residues long. CDR3 sequence reads: CASSLPGQGGTGELFF. Written as DNA, the CDR3 is TGCGCCAGCAGCTTGCCGGGACAGGGAGGGACCGGGGAGCTGTTTTTT. Combining the CDR3 with reference TRBV5-1 and TRBJ2-2 gives the whole variable domain KAGVTQTPRYLIKTRGQQVTLSCSPISGHRSVSWYQQTPGQGLQFLFEYFSETQRNKGNFPGRFSGRQFSNSRSEMNVSTLELGDSALYLCASSLPGQGGTGELFFGEGSRLTVL.

V usage is TRBV3-1 (or the pseudogene TRBV3-2) and J usage is TRBJ2-7, with 10 bases lining up with TRBD1. This CDR3 region has 15 residues. The germline gives CDR1 LGHDT, CDR2 YNNKEL (reference sequence). V trimming: 3 bases; J trimming: 4 bases; junction bases outside the gene matches: 6. The CDR3: CASSHLGQGIYEQYF. CDR3 DNA: TGTGCCAGCAGCCATTTGGGACAGGGGATTTACGAGCAGTACTTC.

A note on this clone: A read error may account for a junction end that differs from germline. DNA for the CDR3: TGTGCCACCAGTATACAGGGAACGACAGACTTC. As protein: CATSIQGTTDF. The chain joins TRBV24-1 to TRBJ2-7, with D perhaps matching TRBD1 (6 bases). CDR3 size: 11 residues. Germline CDR1 and CDR2: KGHDR and SFDVKD.

The chain has TRBV7-8 and TRBJ1-1, with 9 positions matching TRBD1. Losses at the gene ends were 4 bases for V and 9 bases for J; bases not matched to a gene: 6. Germline V gives CDR1 SGHVS, CDR2 FQNEAQ. The CDR3 is 13 residues long. CDR3 amino acids: CASSSSGQGKAFF. The CDR3 nucleotides read TGTGCCAGCAGCTCCTCGGGACAGGGAAAAGCTTTCTTT. Together with reference TRBV7-8 and TRBJ1-1, the CDR3 gives the full variable domain: GAGVSQSPRYKVAKRGQDVALRCDPISGHVSLFWYQQALGQGPEFLTYFQNEAQLDKSGLPSDRFFAERPEGSVSTLKIQRTQQEDSAVYLCASSSSGQGKAFFGQGTRLTVV.

The chain's CDR3 is CASSLGTRRETQYF. CDR3 bases: TGTGCCAGCAGCTTGGGGACGAGGAGGGAGACCCAGTACTTC. The V gene is TRBV5-4, the J gene TRBJ2-5; D is possibly TRBD2 (5 bases). Germline V gene lookup returns CDR1 SGHNT and CDR2 YYREEE (reference sequence). The V and J ends lost 0 bases and 5 bases respectively, with 11 bases between them. This CDR3 region has 14 residues.

The chain joins TRBV24-1 to TRBJ1-1; possible D gene TRBD1, 5 bases. The V gene's germline CDR1 is KGHDR and CDR2 SFDVKD. The CDR3 length is 16 residues. V gave up 6 bases and J gave up 1 base, with 17 bases separating them. The CDR3 is CATSSAGGPENTEAFF. The DNA of the CDR3 is TGTGCCACCAGTTCAGCGGGGGGACCGGAGAACACTGAAGCTTTCTTT.

Comments on this clone: The same CDR3 can be traced to other DNA sequences in this sample. The gene calls are TRBV30 and TRBJ2-7; unclear D gene. The germline V and J ends were trimmed by 0 bases and 4 bases, with 4 bases remaining between them. The germline gives CDR1 GTSNPN, CDR2 SVGIG (reference sequence). The CDR3 length is 11 residues. CDR3 in DNA: TGTGCCTGGAGTGTAGGGTACGAGCAGTACTTC. Translation: CAWSVGYEQYF.

This rearrangement joins TRBV6-2 or TRBV6-3 to TRBJ2-3, with 8 bases lining up with TRBD2. The CDR3 extends over 18 amino acids. From germline, CDR1 is MNHEY and CDR2 SVGEGT. J was trimmed by 2 bases and V by 2 bases; bases with no gene match: 12. The DNA for the CDR3 is TGTGCCAGCAGTTACGGGAGCGGGAGTAGAGGCACCACAGATACGCAGTATTTT. This sequence encodes CASSYGSGSRGTTDTQYF.

This clone showed up just a few times. CDR3 in amino acids: CASSHGKVEQFF. The CDR3 DNA sequence: TGTGCCAGCAGTCACGGGAAGGTGGAGCAGTTCTTC. The rearrangement links TRBV6-5 to TRBJ2-1, with a weak D call TRBD2 (5 bases). Germline V gives CDR1 MNHEY, CDR2 SVGAGI. The CDR3 totals 12 residues. Trimming took 5 bases from V and 10 from J, leaving 12 bases between them.

This clone has only a few counts. This chain joins TRBV28 and TRBJ2-2; D is perhaps TRBD2 (7 bases). V was shortened by 3 bases and J by 1 base, with 12 bases between the two germline ends. The CDR3 spans 16 residues. Germline V gene data show CDR1 as MDHEN and CDR2 as SYDVKM. This CDR3 is CASSFWGGGNTGELFF. The CDR3 region has the DNA TGTGCCAGCAGTTTCTGGGGGGGCGGGAACACCGGGGAGCTGTTTTTT.

The J gene is TRBJ2-1, the V gene TRBV7-3; 11 bases map to TRBD1. The CDR3 extends over 14 amino acids. Germline-derived CDR1 and CDR2 are SGHTA and FQGTGA. V dropped 4 bases and J dropped 9; count of bases not matched to a gene: 5. CDR3 DNA sequence: TGTGCCAGCAGCTCGGGGACAGGGGGTAGTGAGCAGTTCTTC. The encoded protein is CASSSGTGGSEQFF.

V and J are TRBV7-8 and TRBJ2-3, with 9 bases that match TRBD2. This CDR3 is 19 amino acids long. Germline CDR1 SGHVS, CDR2 FQNEAQ. The V segment lost 0 bases and the J segment 4 bases; nucleotides outside the gene matches: 14. CDR3 sequence reads: CASSLARVRGGRAADTQYF. The CDR3 nucleotides read TGTGCCAGCAGCTTAGCGCGAGTGAGGGGCGGGAGGGCCGCAGATACGCAGTATTTT.

The chain carries TRBV9 and TRBJ1-4; D might be TRBD1 (5 bases). V was trimmed by 0 bases and J by 8 bases, leaving 11 bases between them. The CDR3 has 14 amino acids. CDR1 is SGDLS and CDR2 is YYNGEE in the germline V gene. The CDR3 DNA is TGTGCCAGCAGCGTAGGTTTAGGGGAGGAAAAACTGTTTTTT. Its translation is CASSVGLGEEKLFF.

This sequence joins TRBV11-3 and TRBJ2-7; D is tentatively TRBD1 or TRBD2 (5 bases each). The length of the CDR3 is 12 residues. Trimming took 6 bases from V and 6 from J, leaving 12 bases between them. Germline values: CDR1 SGHNT, CDR2 YENEEA. In DNA, the CDR3 is TGTGCCAGCAGTGAACAGGACTCCGAGCAGTACTTC. This translates into CASSEQDSEQYF.

The chain couples TRBV5-8 to TRBJ2-6; no firm D call. The CDR3 runs 15 residues. Trimming removed 4 bases at V and 0 bases at J, with 8 bases between. Germline CDR1 reads SGHTS; CDR2 reads YDEGEE. CDR3: CASSPRISGANVLTF. The CDR3 DNA follows: TGTGCCAGCAGCCCCAGAATCTCTGGGGCCAACGTCCTGACTTTC. Based on the CDR3 plus reference TRBV5-8 and TRBJ2-6, the full variable domain is EAGVTQSPTHLIKTRGQQATLRCSPISGHTSVYWYQQALGLGLQFLLWYDEGEERNRGNFPPRFSGRQFPNYSSELNVNALELEDSALYLCASSPRISGANVLTFGAGSRLTVL.

Here the CDR3 DNA reads TGTGCCAGCACCCGGGACACCCACACCGGGGAGCTGTTTTTT. It is translated as CASTRDTHTGELFF. V gene TRBV2 combines with J gene TRBJ2-2, with D tentatively TRBD1 (6 bases). The CDR3 totals 14 residues. Germline V CDR1 and CDR2: SNHLY, FYNNEI. Between the trimmed V and J ends, which lost 7 bases and 3 bases, there was a span of 12 bases.